Sequencing of this T cell receptor (beta chain) was carried out in a study of regulatory T cells in long-lasting Graves disease. Indicated time point: persistent/refractory GD, antithyroid drugs over 5 years with positive TRAb. Preparation of the TCR library used RNA extracted from PBMCs. The CDR3 totals 16 residues. Germline lookup yields CDR1 LGHNA and CDR2 YSLEER. The junction had 9 bases not matched to a gene; V was cut back by 4 bases and J by 3 bases. The TCR beta library used iRepertoire HTBI primers with Arm-PCR amplification of CDR3. TCRdb passed the multiplex PCR reads through MiXCR, listing each CDR3 protein once. The data contain about 290,000 distinct CDR3 sequences, around 21% of them singletons.

Source: peripheral blood mononuclear cells (PBMCs), taken when the disease was refractory, from a patient treated with antithyroid drugs. The source is a female donor with Graves disease. The chain has TRBV4-3 and TRBJ2-7; 10 bases are a match to TRBD1. CDR3 DNA sequence: TGCGCCAGCAGCCGGCCCCCGGGACAGGGGCGCTACGAGCAGTACTTC. Protein sequence: CASSRPPGQGRYEQYF.